This T cell receptor beta chain was profiled in a study of blood T cell repertoires in COVID-19. Ages ranged from roughly 18 to 95 years, with residence in approximately 25 US areas. The length of the CDR3 is 16 residues. Profiling relied on immunoSEQ multiplex PCR, and the TCRdb table lists in-frame clones only, not all of them. The repertoire holds 250,000 or so clones, with roughly 88% as singletons. This clonotype originated in a woman aged 40 to 50 who had been exposed to COVID-19. The source material was PBMCs or T cells enriched from blood (not recorded which). The chain employs TRBV21-1 and TRBJ1-3; the listed D gene, TRBD1, was not tested against the DNA. TRBV21-1 is a listed pseudogene. CDR3 in DNA: TGTGCCAGCAGCTCCCCGTCGGACAGCTCTGGAAACACCATATATTTT. The encoded protein is CASSSPSDSSGNTIYF.